This T cell receptor beta chain was found in a study of T cell responses to AZD1222 COVID-19 vaccine. The wider study: Pooling of second doses given at about 4 or about 12 weeks was done.

Worth noting for this clone: No antigen is known for it.

Germline lookup yields CDR1 KGHSY and CDR2 FQNENV. This CDR3 contains 13 residues. The V end lost 4 bases, the J end lost 2 bases, and 8 bases lay between the germline ends. Only in-frame clones appear in the TCRdb table, and some are missing; sequencing was by immunoSEQ multiplex PCR. The table lists some 180,000 clones, approximately 92% of them singletons. Study-wide findings and caveats: It was only a handful of AZD1222 recipients who were seropositive at baseline. Clonal diversity may have been underestimated in mostly white British donors. With two AZD1222 doses given, Spike-specific TCR breadth and depth both rose.

This sequence joins TRBV16 and TRBJ1-1; D uncertain. The sequence was obtained from an adult in good health. Sample: peripheral blood, taken on day 0 of AZD1222 vaccination. This CDR3 is CASSLGFNTEAFF. The CDR3 DNA follows: TGTGCCAGCAGCCTAGGCTTTAACACTGAAGCTTTCTTT.